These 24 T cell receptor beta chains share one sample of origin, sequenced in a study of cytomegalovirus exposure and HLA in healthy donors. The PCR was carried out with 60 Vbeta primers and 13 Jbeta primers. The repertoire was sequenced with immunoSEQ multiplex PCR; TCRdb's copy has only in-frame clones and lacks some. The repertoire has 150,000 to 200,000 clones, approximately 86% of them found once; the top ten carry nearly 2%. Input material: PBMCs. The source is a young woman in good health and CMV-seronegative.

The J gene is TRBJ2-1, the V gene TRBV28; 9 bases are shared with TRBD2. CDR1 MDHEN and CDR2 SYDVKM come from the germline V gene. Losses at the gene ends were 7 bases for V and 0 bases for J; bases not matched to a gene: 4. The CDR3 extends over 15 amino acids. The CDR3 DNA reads TGTGCCAGCATCGTTAGCGGGAGCTCCTACAATGAGCAGTTCTTC. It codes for CASIVSGSSYNEQFF.

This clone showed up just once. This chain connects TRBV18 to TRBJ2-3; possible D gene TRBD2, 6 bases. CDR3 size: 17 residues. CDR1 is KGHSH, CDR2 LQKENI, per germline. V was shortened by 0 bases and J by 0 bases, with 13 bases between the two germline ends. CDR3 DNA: TGTGCCAGCTCACCACCCTCTCCCCGGGAGAGCACAGATACGCAGTATTTT. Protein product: CASSPPSPRESTDTQYF.

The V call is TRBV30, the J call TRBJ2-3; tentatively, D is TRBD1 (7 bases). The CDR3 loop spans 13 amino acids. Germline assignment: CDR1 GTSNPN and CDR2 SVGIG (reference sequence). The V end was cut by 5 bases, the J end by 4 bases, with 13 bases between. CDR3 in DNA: TGTGCCTGGGGGGCAGGGGGGCCAGATACGCAGTATTTT. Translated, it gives CAWGAGGPDTQYF.

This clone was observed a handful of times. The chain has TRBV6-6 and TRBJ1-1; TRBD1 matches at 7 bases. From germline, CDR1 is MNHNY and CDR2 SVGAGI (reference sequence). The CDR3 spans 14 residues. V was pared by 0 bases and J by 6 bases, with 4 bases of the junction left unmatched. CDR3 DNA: TGTGCCAGCAGTTACTCGGGGACAGAGTCTGAAGCTTTCTTT. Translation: CASSYSGTESEAFF.

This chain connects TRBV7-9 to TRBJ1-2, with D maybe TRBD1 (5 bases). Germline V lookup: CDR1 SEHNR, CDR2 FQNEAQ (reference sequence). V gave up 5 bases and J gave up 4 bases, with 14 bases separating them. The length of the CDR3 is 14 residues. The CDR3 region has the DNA TGTGCCAGCAGCCACGGGGGGGTTGGCTATGGCTACACCTTC. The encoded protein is CASSHGGVGYGYTF.

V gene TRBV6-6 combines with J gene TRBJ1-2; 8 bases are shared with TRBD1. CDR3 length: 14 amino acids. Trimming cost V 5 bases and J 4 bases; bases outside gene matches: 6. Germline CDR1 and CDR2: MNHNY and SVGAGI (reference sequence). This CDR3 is CASSPDRGSYGYTF. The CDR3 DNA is TGTGCCAGCAGTCCAGACAGGGGAAGCTATGGCTACACCTTC.

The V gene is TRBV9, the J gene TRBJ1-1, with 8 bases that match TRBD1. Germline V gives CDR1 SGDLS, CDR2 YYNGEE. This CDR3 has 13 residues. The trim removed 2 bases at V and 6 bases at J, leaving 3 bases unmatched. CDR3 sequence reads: CASSVGQDPEAFF. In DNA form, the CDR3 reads TGTGCCAGCAGCGTGGGACAGGACCCTGAAGCTTTCTTT.

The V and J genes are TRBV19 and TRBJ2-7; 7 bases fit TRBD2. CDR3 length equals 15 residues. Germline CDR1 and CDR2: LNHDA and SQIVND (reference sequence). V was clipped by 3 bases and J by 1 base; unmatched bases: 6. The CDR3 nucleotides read TGTGCCAGTAGTATTACTAGCGTTTCGTCCTACGAGCAGTACTTC. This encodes CASSITSVSSYEQYF.

The CDR3 loop reads CASSSGGASSTDTQYF. CDR3 DNA: TGTGCCAGCAGCTCGGGGGGGGCCTCTAGCACAGATACGCAGTATTTT. The rearrangement links TRBV5-5 to TRBJ2-3; 8 bases match TRBD2. CDR1 SGHKS and CDR2 YYEKEE come from the germline V gene (reference sequence). The CDR3 totals 16 residues. Trimming took 3 bases from V and 0 from J; bases not matched to a gene: 6.

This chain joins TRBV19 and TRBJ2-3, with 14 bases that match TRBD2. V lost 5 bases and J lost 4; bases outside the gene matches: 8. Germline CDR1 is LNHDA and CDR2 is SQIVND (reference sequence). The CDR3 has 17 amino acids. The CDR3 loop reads CASSPETSGGAADTQYF. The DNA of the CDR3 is TGTGCCAGTAGTCCGGAGACTAGCGGGGGGGCCGCAGATACGCAGTATTTT.

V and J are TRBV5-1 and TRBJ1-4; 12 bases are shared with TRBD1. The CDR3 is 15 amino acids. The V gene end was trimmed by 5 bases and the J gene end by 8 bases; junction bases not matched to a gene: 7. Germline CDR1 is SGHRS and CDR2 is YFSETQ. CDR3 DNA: TGCGCCAGCAGTTCCACCGGGACAGGGGGCGAAAAACTGTTTTTT. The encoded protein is CASSSTGTGGEKLFF.

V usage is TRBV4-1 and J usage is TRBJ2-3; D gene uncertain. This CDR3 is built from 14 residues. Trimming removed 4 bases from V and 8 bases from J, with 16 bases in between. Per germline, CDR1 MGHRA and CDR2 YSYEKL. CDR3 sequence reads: CASSPPAVLRTQYF. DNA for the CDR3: TGCGCCAGCAGCCCCCCTGCGGTGCTTCGTACGCAGTATTTT.

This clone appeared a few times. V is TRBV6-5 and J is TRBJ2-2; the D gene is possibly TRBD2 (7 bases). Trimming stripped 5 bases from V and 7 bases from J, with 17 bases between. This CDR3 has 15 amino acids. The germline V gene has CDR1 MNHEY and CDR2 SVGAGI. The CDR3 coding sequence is TGTGCCAGCAGTGTGGCGACGGGGGGCCACGGGGAGCTGTTTTTT. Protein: CASSVATGGHGELFF.

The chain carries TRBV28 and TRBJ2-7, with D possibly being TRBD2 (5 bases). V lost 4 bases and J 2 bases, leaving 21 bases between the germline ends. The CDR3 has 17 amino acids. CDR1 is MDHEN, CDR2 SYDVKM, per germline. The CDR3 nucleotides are TGTGCCAGCAGTTCCTTCCCGGGAAGGGCATTAACCTACGAGCAGTACTTC. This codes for CASSSFPGRALTYEQYF.

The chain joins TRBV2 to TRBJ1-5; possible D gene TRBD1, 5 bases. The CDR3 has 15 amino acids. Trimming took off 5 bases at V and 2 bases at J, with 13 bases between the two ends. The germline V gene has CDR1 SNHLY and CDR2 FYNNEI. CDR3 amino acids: CASSYSTVGNQPQHF. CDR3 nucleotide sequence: TGTGCCAGCAGTTATTCGACAGTTGGCAATCAGCCCCAGCATTTT.

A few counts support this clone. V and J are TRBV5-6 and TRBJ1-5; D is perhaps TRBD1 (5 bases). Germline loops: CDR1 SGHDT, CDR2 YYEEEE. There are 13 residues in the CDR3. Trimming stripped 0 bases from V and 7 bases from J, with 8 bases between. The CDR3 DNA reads TGTGCCAGCAGCTTGGCCCGGGGGCAGCCCCAGCATTTT. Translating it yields CASSLARGQPQHF.

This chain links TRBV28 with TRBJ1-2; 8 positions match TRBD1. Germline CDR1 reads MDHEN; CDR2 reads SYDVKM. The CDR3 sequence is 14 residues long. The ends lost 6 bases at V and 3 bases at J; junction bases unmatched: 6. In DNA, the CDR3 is TGTGCCAGCAGGAGATCACAGGGGGACTATGGCTACACCTTC. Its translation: CASRRSQGDYGYTF.

Written as DNA, the CDR3 is TGTGCCAGCAGCTCGAGGACTAGCGGGAGGAACGAGCAGTACTTC. It yields the protein CASSSRTSGRNEQYF. The chain is built from TRBV5-5 and TRBJ2-5; 14 bases are shared with TRBD2. The end of the DNA fits TRBJ2-7 better, so the J call may be wrong. CDR1 SGHKS and CDR2 YYEKEE come from the germline V gene (reference sequence). The CDR3 is made up of 15 amino acids.

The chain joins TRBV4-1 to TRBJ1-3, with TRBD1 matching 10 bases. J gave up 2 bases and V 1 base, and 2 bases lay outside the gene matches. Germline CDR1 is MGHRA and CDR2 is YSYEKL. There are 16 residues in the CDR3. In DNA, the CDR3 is TGCGCCAGCAGCCAAGGGGACAGGGGCGCTGGAAACACCATATATTTT. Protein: CASSQGDRGAGNTIYF.

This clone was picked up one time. CDR3 in amino acids: CASSLAGRTDTQYF. Here the CDR3 DNA reads TGTGCCAGCAGCTTGGCAGGGCGCACAGATACGCAGTATTTT. The gene calls are TRBV5-4 and TRBJ2-3, with TRBD1 as a possible D gene (5 bases). Per germline, CDR1 SGHNT and CDR2 YYREEE (reference sequence). The CDR3 is 14 amino acids. Trimming cost V 0 bases and J 1 base, with 6 bases left between them.

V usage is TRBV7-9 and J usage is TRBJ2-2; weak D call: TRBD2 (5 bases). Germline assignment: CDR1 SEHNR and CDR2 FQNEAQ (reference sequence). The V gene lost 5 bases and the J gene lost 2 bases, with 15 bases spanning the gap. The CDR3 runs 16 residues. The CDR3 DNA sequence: TGTGCCAGCAGCCTACGCCGGGATTTTAACACCGGGGAGCTGTTTTTT. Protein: CASSLRRDFNTGELFF.

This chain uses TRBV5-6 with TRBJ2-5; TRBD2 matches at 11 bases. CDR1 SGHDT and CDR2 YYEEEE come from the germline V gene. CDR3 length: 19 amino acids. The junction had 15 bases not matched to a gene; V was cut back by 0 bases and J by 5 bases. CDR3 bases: TGTGCCAGCAGCTTGGAAGGGACTAGCGGAAACCTACGGCGGGAGACCCAGTACTTC. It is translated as CASSLEGTSGNLRRETQYF. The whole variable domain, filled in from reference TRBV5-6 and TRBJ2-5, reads DAGVTQSPTHLIKTRGQQVTLRCSPKSGHDTVSWYQQALGQGPQFIFQYYEEEERQRGNFPDRFSGHQFPNYSSELNVNALLLGDSALYLCASSLEGTSGNLRRETQYFGPGTRLLVL.

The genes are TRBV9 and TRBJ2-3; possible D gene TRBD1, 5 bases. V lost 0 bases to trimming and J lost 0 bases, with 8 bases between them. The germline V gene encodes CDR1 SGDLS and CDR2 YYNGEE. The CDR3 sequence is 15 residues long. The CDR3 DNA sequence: TGTGCCAGCAGCGTAGGGGGCTGGAGCACAGATACGCAGTATTTT. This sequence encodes CASSVGGWSTDTQYF. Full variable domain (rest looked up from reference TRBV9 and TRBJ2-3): DSGVTQTPKHLITATGQRVTLRCSPRSGDLSVYWYQQSLDQGLQFLIQYYNGEERAKGNILERFSAQQFPDLHSELNLSSLELGDSALYFCASSVGGWSTDTQYFGPGTRLTVL.

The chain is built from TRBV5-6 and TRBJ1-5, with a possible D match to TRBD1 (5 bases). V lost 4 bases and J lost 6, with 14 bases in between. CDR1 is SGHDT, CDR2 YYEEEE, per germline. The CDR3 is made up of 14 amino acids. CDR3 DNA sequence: TGTGCCAGCAGCCGAATGACTAGGGGTCAGCCCCAGCATTTT. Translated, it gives CASSRMTRGQPQHF.